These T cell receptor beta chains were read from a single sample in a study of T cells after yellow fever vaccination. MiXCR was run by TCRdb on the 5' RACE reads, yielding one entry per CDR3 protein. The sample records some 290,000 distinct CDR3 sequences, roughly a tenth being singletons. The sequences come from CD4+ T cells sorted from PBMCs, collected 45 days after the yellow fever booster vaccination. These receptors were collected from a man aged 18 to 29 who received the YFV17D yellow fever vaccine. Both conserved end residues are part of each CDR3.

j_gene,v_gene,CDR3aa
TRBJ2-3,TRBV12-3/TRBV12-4,CASRLADTQYF
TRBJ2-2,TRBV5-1,CASSLVGTPGGELFF
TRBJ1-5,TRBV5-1,CASSPEGNQPQHF
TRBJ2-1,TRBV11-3,CASSLDLGVSYNEQFF
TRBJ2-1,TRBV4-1,CASSGHRVRGPGGYNEQFF
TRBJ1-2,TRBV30,CAWSLDRGSGYTF
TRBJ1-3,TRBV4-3,CASSQVYGGNTIYF
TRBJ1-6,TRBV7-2,CASSLGGTGGSPLHF
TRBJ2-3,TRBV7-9,CASSRLQGVGDTQYF
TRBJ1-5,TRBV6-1,CASRVRGGQPQHF
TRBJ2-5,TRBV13,CASSFWTAQETQYF
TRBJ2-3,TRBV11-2,CASSLVRSSGTQYF
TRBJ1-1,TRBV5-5,CASSPPRSTEAFF
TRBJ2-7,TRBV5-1,CASSLTNNPYEQYF
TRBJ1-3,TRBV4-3,CASSQSSSGNTIYF
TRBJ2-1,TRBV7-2,CASSLRRDSDEQFF
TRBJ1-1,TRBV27,CASMRGTMNTEAFF
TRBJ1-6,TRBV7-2,CASSYRSYNSPLHF
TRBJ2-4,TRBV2,CASSEALGWVGAKNIQYF
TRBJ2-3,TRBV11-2,CASSWPSGGRGADTQYF
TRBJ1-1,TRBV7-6,CASSTLQLNTEAFF
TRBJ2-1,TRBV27,CASRGFGQSTYNEQFF
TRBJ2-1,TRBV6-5,CASTTAGLAGAFSHEQFF
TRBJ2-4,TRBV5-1,CASSQTTGLDIQYF
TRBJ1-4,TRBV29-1,CSATRRGKLFF
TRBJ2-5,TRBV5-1,CASSTLAGELETQYF
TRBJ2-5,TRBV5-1,CASSFDGEETQYF
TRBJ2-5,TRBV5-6,CASSLMGQGSQETQYF
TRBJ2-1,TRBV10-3,CAISYPNGNEQFF
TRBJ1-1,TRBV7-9,CASSREGGDTEAFF
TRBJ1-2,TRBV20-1,CSARRTGGPYGYTF
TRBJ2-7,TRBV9,CASSVAGTGTYEQYF
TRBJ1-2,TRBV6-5,CASSYFLGVGGYTF
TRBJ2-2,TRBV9,CASSVRGRGGLPSTGELFF
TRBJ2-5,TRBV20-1,CSAPGTVETQYF
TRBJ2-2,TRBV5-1,CASSSGIPGTGELFF
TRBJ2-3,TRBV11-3,CASSWASGGATDTQYF
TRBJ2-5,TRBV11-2,CASSWASGATEGTQYF
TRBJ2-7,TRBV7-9,CASSLRTSGGERQYF
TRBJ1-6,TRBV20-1,CSATGTGDSPLHF
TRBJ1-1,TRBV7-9,CASSLAIEGAAFF